This T cell receptor (beta chain) was identified during a study of T-cell reconstitution after alpha-beta-depleted transplantation in children. This clonotype was detected ten times or more. Its antigen is not known. After removal of 4 bases from V and 5 bases from J, the junction contained 6 bases not matched to a gene. The CDR3 length is 16 residues. Overall study findings and caveats: Day-60 TCRbeta diversity that was high in some patients was derived from surviving recipient T cells and thymic progenitors. Once a year had passed after transplant, T-cell counts and diversity came mostly from newly produced T cells. Reportedly, only several hundred clones from non-depleted graft cells drove alpha-beta T-cell counts at about two months.

Using unique molecular identifiers, the investigators prepared the TCRbeta library. In TCRdb, the PCR reads were re-called with MiXCR into one record per CDR3 protein. The sample records hundreds of thousands of distinct CDR3 sequences, roughly 12% being singletons. Source: peripheral blood, taken 180 days after TCRalphabeta/CD19-depleted stem cell transplant. This TCR came from a male patient between 2 and 10 years old who had a stem cell transplant for chronic granulomatous disease, so the T cells may come from the graft donor. V usage is TRBV12-3 or TRBV12-4 and J usage is TRBJ2-6; 9 nucleotides align to TRBD1. The DNA of the CDR3 is TGTGCCAGCAGTTCCCCAACAGGGGGCCGGGCCAACGTCCTGACTTTC. Amino acid sequence: CASSSPTGGRANVLTF.